This is a list of T cell receptor beta chains from one sample in a study of CD8+CD57+ T cells in acquired aplastic anemia. TCRdb analysed the reads with MiXCR anew, one entry per CDR3 protein. The data show more than 200,000 distinct CDR3 sequences, with 40% to 60% seen just once and 20% held by the top ten. Sequences were obtained from sorted CD4+, CD8+, or CD8+CD57+ T cells (not recorded which) from PBMCs. The receptors come from a human donor with aplastic anemia. Each CDR3 is given with its conserved first and last residue. A D gene is named only where the DNA matches it firmly. Size tells how often a clone was seen (once, few, many) or the class of an expanded clone, and some rows leave it out.

D	V	size	J	CDR3	DNA
-	TRBV25-1	many	TRBJ1-5	CASRGPISNQPQHF	TGTGCCAGTCGGGGTCCCATTAGCAATCAGCCCCAGCATTTT
-	TRBV5-1	many	TRBJ2-7	CASSVWDGSYEQYF	TGCGCCAGCAGCGTCTGGGACGGGTCCTACGAGCAGTACTTC
-	TRBV20-1	-	TRBJ2-5	CSTDRRGGQETQYF	TGCAGTACCGACCGAAGGGGGGGGCAAGAGACCCAGTACTTC
-	TRBV9	many	TRBJ2-2	CASSQGPNTGELFF	TGTGCCAGCAGCCAGGGACCGAACACCGGGGAGCTGTTTTTT
-	TRBV19	few	TRBJ1-6	CASSIRPASNSPLHF	TGTGCCAGTAGTATAAGACCAGCCTCGAATTCACCCCTCCACTTT
-	TRBV2	-	TRBJ1-2	CASSYSGDGVDGYTF	TGTGCCAGCAGTTACTCCGGAGACGGGGTCGATGGCTACACCTTC
-	TRBV19	many	TRBJ2-5	CASSIGASAAETQYF	TGTGCCAGTAGTATCGGGGCGTCCGCGGCAGAGACCCAGTACTTC
TRBD1	TRBV5-1	-	TRBJ2-3	CASSELGQGAVDTQYF	TGCGCCAGCAGCGAGTTGGGGCAGGGGGCGGTCGATACGCAGTATTTT
-	TRBV19	-	TRBJ2-5	CASSIRFSETQYF	TGTGCCAGTAGTATTCGGTTTTCTGAGACCCAGTACTTC
-	TRBV2	many	TRBJ1-6	CASSVENKDNSPLHF	TGTGCCAGCAGTGTAGAAAACAAGGATAATTCACCCCTCCACTTT
TRBD2	TRBV5-1	-	TRBJ2-1	CASSLTSGGVNEQFF	TGCGCCAGCAGCCTGACTAGCGGGGGGGTGAATGAGCAGTTCTTC
-	TRBV7-3	-	TRBJ2-7	CASSQQALGEQYF	TGTGCCAGCAGCCAGCAGGCGCTCGGCGAGCAGTACTTC
-	TRBV20-1	many	TRBJ2-3	CSASFPSQVGFADTQYF	TGCAGTGCTAGTTTCCCTTCACAAGTAGGTTTTGCAGATACGCAGTATTTT
TRBD1	TRBV10-3	-	TRBJ1-6	CAISEGTGVNSPLHF	TGTGCCATCAGTGAAGGGACAGGGGTTAATTCACCCCTCCACTTT
-	TRBV9	many	TRBJ2-1	CASSVAPGTDYNEQFF	TGTGCCAGCAGCGTAGCTCCTGGGACCGACTACAATGAGCAGTTCTTC
-	TRBV7-8	many	TRBJ2-5	CASSPKWGESQETQYF	TGTGCCAGCAGCCCCAAATGGGGGGAGAGCCAAGAGACCCAGTACTTC
-	TRBV25-1	-	TRBJ1-1	CASSEVAEAFF	TGTGCCAGCAGTGAGGTGGCGGAAGCTTTCTTT
-	TRBV2	-	TRBJ1-2	CASSPNRVIGGYTF	TGTGCCAGCAGCCCCAACAGGGTGATTGGTGGCTACACCTTC
-	TRBV24-1	-	TRBJ1-1	CATSDWGRRTEAFF	TGTGCCACCAGTGATTGGGGGAGGCGAACTGAAGCTTTCTTT
-	TRBV2	few	TRBJ2-7	CASSTVWGKQYEQYF	TGTGCCAGCAGCACCGTTTGGGGGAAACAGTACGAGCAGTACTTC
-	TRBV6-5	many	TRBJ2-3	CASKEGSTDTQYF	TGTGCCAGCAAGGAGGGTAGCACAGATACGCAGTATTTT
TRBD1	TRBV5-1	many	TRBJ2-7	CASSLAGRSGQSSYEQYF	TGCGCCAGCAGCTTGGCCGGGCGGTCGGGACAGAGCTCCTACGAGCAGTACTTC